The rows below give T cell receptor beta chains drawn from one sample of a study of cytomegalovirus exposure and HLA in healthy donors. The data were produced by immunoSEQ multiplex PCR, yet TCRdb's version contains in-frame clones alone and is incomplete. The sample records around 160,000 clones, roughly three quarters being singletons. Sequencing input: PBMCs. Receptors originate from a woman aged 40 to 50 in good health and CMV-seropositive. Both conserved end residues are part of each CDR3. Each record gives: V gene, J gene, D gene, clone size, CDR3 DNA, CDR3 protein. A D gene is named only where the DNA matches it firmly. Size is stated for part of the rows, as once, few or many counts, or as a class when the clone is expanded.

v_gene: TRBV2; j_gene: TRBJ2-1; d_gene: NA; abundance: few; CDR3nt: TGTGCCAGCAGTGAGGACACGAACAATGAGCAGTTCTTC; CDR3aa: CASSEDTNNEQFF
v_gene: TRBV28; j_gene: TRBJ2-7; d_gene: TRBD1; abundance: NA; CDR3nt: TGTGCCAGCAGTGGACAGGGGATCTCCTACGAGCAGTACTTC; CDR3aa: CASSGQGISYEQYF
v_gene: TRBV29-1; j_gene: TRBJ1-4; d_gene: NA; abundance: few; CDR3nt: TGCAGCGTTGACGGCGGGTTTAATGAAAAACTGTTTTTT; CDR3aa: CSVDGGFNEKLFF
v_gene: TRBV9; j_gene: TRBJ1-5; d_gene: TRBD1; abundance: NA; CDR3nt: TGTGCCAGCAGCGTTTCGGGGACAGGTAATCAGCCCCAGCATTTT; CDR3aa: CASSVSGTGNQPQHF
v_gene: TRBV19; j_gene: TRBJ1-2; d_gene: NA; abundance: NA; CDR3nt: TGTGCCAGTAGTATAGAGACAGCTTATGGCTACACCTTC; CDR3aa: CASSIETAYGYTF
v_gene: TRBV11-2; j_gene: TRBJ2-7; d_gene: NA; abundance: NA; CDR3nt: TGTGCCAGCAGCTTATCCAGGATCTACGAGCAGTACTTC; CDR3aa: CASSLSRIYEQYF
v_gene: TRBV9; j_gene: TRBJ2-2; d_gene: NA; abundance: once; CDR3nt: TGTGCCAGCAGCCCTTGGGGCAATACCGGGGAGCTGTTTTTT; CDR3aa: CASSPWGNTGELFF
v_gene: TRBV30; j_gene: TRBJ2-2; d_gene: TRBD2; abundance: NA; CDR3nt: TGTGCCTGGAGTGCAACGGGGGGACCAACCGGGGAGCTGTTTTTT; CDR3aa: CAWSATGGPTGELFF
v_gene: TRBV5-5; j_gene: TRBJ2-7; d_gene: NA; abundance: NA; CDR3nt: TGTGCCAGCAGCTTCTATGGGCAGTCCCCCTACGAGCAGTACTTC; CDR3aa: CASSFYGQSPYEQYF
v_gene: TRBV7-2; j_gene: TRBJ2-3; d_gene: TRBD2; abundance: NA; CDR3nt: TGTGCCAGCAGCTCCCGATCCAAGCGGGGATGGTCAGATACGCAGTATTTT; CDR3aa: CASSSRSKRGWSDTQYF
v_gene: TRBV7-9; j_gene: TRBJ2-7; d_gene: NA; abundance: NA; CDR3nt: TGTGCCAGCAACCAAGGAGGGACAGCCTCCTACGAGCAGTACTTC; CDR3aa: CASNQGGTASYEQYF
v_gene: TRBV27; j_gene: TRBJ1-2; d_gene: TRBD1; abundance: NA; CDR3nt: TGTGCCAGCAGTGGACAGGGCGATGGCTACACCTTC; CDR3aa: CASSGQGDGYTF
v_gene: TRBV28; j_gene: TRBJ1-2; d_gene: NA; abundance: NA; CDR3nt: TGTGCCAGCAGTCCAATCTCACCCTCAGGGGCCTATGGCTACACCTTC; CDR3aa: CASSPISPSGAYGYTF
v_gene: TRBV2; j_gene: TRBJ1-2; d_gene: NA; abundance: NA; CDR3nt: TGTGCCAGCAGTGAAGGGACAGCAGCGGGGGAAATCTATGGCTACACCTTC; CDR3aa: CASSEGTAAGEIYGYTF
v_gene: TRBV2; j_gene: TRBJ2-2; d_gene: NA; abundance: NA; CDR3nt: TGTGCCAGCAGAAAAGAAAGAGGCACCGGGGAGCTGTTTTTT; CDR3aa: CASRKERGTGELFF
v_gene: TRBV11-3; j_gene: TRBJ2-1; d_gene: TRBD2; abundance: NA; CDR3nt: TGTGCCAGCAGCTTAGGCGGGCTAGCGGGGAATGAGCAGTTCTTC; CDR3aa: CASSLGGLAGNEQFF
v_gene: TRBV4-1; j_gene: TRBJ1-1; d_gene: NA; abundance: NA; CDR3nt: TGCGCCAGCAGCCAACAGGGTTTAGGGAACACTGAAGCTTTCTTT; CDR3aa: CASSQQGLGNTEAFF
v_gene: TRBV9; j_gene: TRBJ2-3; d_gene: NA; abundance: NA; CDR3nt: TGTGCCAGCAGCGTAGACGGGGATGGGAAAACAGATACGCAGTATTTT; CDR3aa: CASSVDGDGKTDTQYF
v_gene: TRBV6-6; j_gene: TRBJ2-3; d_gene: TRBD1; abundance: NA; CDR3nt: TGTGCCAGCAGTTACTTGACAGGGCCATTGACAGATACGCAGTATTTT; CDR3aa: CASSYLTGPLTDTQYF
v_gene: TRBV2; j_gene: TRBJ2-5; d_gene: TRBD2; abundance: NA; CDR3nt: TGTGCCAGCAGGACGACTAGCGGGGGGGGAGAGACCCAGTACTTC; CDR3aa: CASRTTSGGGETQYF
v_gene: TRBV5-6; j_gene: TRBJ2-1; d_gene: TRBD1; abundance: NA; CDR3nt: TGTGCCAGCAGCCAGTCGGACAGGGGATCCTACAATGAGCAGTTCTTC; CDR3aa: CASSQSDRGSYNEQFF
v_gene: TRBV7-2; j_gene: TRBJ2-1; d_gene: TRBD2; abundance: NA; CDR3nt: TGTGCCAGCAAGAGGACTAGCGGTTACAATGAGCAGTTCTTC; CDR3aa: CASKRTSGYNEQFF
v_gene: TRBV7-3; j_gene: TRBJ2-1; d_gene: TRBD2; abundance: NA; CDR3nt: TGTGCCAGCAGCCAGACTAGCGGGGGGGTCGGTGAGCAGTTCTTC; CDR3aa: CASSQTSGGVGEQFF
v_gene: TRBV19; j_gene: TRBJ2-5; d_gene: NA; abundance: NA; CDR3nt: TGTGCCAGTAGTAACCTTCTTGACGGGTACCAAGAGACCCAGTACTTC; CDR3aa: CASSNLLDGYQETQYF
v_gene: TRBV5-4; j_gene: TRBJ1-3; d_gene: TRBD1; abundance: NA; CDR3nt: TGTGCCAGCAGCGAGGGGACAGGGACTTACTCTGGAAACACCATATATTTT; CDR3aa: CASSEGTGTYSGNTIYF
v_gene: TRBV29-1; j_gene: TRBJ1-1; d_gene: NA; abundance: NA; CDR3nt: TGCAGCGTCTTCCTGAACACTGAAGCTTTCTTT; CDR3aa: CSVFLNTEAFF
v_gene: TRBV15; j_gene: TRBJ1-4; d_gene: TRBD1; abundance: few; CDR3nt: TGTGCCACCAGTCCGGACAGGACCCCGACAACTAATGAAAAACTGTTTTTT; CDR3aa: CATSPDRTPTTNEKLFF
v_gene: TRBV29-1; j_gene: TRBJ1-1; d_gene: NA; abundance: NA; CDR3nt: TGCAGCGTTGGGAGGGCCAACACTGAAGCTTTCTTT; CDR3aa: CSVGRANTEAFF
v_gene: TRBV5-1; j_gene: TRBJ2-2; d_gene: NA; abundance: NA; CDR3nt: TGCGCCAGCAGCGGGGGAGCCGGGACATTGAAAATTACCGGGGAGCTGTTTTTT; CDR3aa: CASSGGAGTLKITGELFF
v_gene: TRBV27; j_gene: TRBJ1-4; d_gene: TRBD1; abundance: NA; CDR3nt: TGTGCCAGCAGTTTAGGGACAGGGAATGAAAAACTGTTTTTT; CDR3aa: CASSLGTGNEKLFF
v_gene: TRBV7-2; j_gene: TRBJ2-1; d_gene: TRBD2; abundance: NA; CDR3nt: TGTGCCAGCAGCTTAAAGCGGGGGGAATTTGACAATGAGCAGTTCTTC; CDR3aa: CASSLKRGEFDNEQFF
v_gene: TRBV11-2; j_gene: TRBJ2-5; d_gene: NA; abundance: NA; CDR3nt: TGTGCCAGCAGCTCCCGCGGGGCGGGGGCGCAAGAGACCCAGTACTTC; CDR3aa: CASSSRGAGAQETQYF
v_gene: TRBV30; j_gene: TRBJ1-2; d_gene: NA; abundance: NA; CDR3nt: TGTGCCTGGAGTCCACCCCGATGGCAGGCTGGCTACACCTTC; CDR3aa: CAWSPPRWQAGYTF
v_gene: TRBV12-2; j_gene: TRBJ2-3; d_gene: NA; abundance: NA; CDR3nt: TGTGCAAGTCGCTCCAAAGACGGACTACTCCATACACGGGCCGCAGATACGCAGTATTTT; CDR3aa: CASRSKDGLLHTRAADTQYF
v_gene: TRBV6-5; j_gene: TRBJ2-1; d_gene: NA; abundance: NA; CDR3nt: TGTGCCAGCAGTTACTATGGACACGAGCAGTTCTTC; CDR3aa: CASSYYGHEQFF
v_gene: TRBV9; j_gene: TRBJ2-1; d_gene: TRBD2; abundance: few; CDR3nt: TGTGCCAGCAGCGTAGATGCGGGGGGGCAGTTCTTC; CDR3aa: CASSVDAGGQFF
v_gene: TRBV7-7; j_gene: TRBJ2-2; d_gene: TRBD2; abundance: NA; CDR3nt: TGTGCCAGCAGCCTAGGGACTAGTGGGACCGGGGAGCTGTTTTTT; CDR3aa: CASSLGTSGTGELFF
v_gene: TRBV5-1; j_gene: TRBJ2-1; d_gene: NA; abundance: NA; CDR3nt: TGCGCCAGCAGCTTCTCGGACAGTTCCTACAATGAGCAGTTCTTC; CDR3aa: CASSFSDSSYNEQFF
v_gene: TRBV19; j_gene: TRBJ2-2; d_gene: TRBD1; abundance: NA; CDR3nt: TGTGCCAGTAGTACCCCACCCGACAGGGTAATCGGGGAGCTGTTTTTT; CDR3aa: CASSTPPDRVIGELFF
v_gene: TRBV9; j_gene: TRBJ2-2; d_gene: TRBD2; abundance: NA; CDR3nt: TGTGCCAGCAGCCCGCTGACTAGCATGACCGGGGAGCTGTTTTTT; CDR3aa: CASSPLTSMTGELFF
v_gene: TRBV19; j_gene: TRBJ2-6; d_gene: NA; abundance: NA; CDR3nt: TGTGCCAGTAGTGCCCCTAGGCAATCTGGGGCCAACGTCCTGACTTTC; CDR3aa: CASSAPRQSGANVLTF
v_gene: TRBV5-4; j_gene: TRBJ2-2; d_gene: NA; abundance: NA; CDR3nt: TGTGCCAGCAGCAAAGTGGGGGGGCTGAAAGCCGGGGAGCTGTTTTTT; CDR3aa: CASSKVGGLKAGELFF
v_gene: TRBV6-1; j_gene: TRBJ1-1; d_gene: NA; abundance: few; CDR3nt: TGTGCCTCCGCGGGGCCTACTGAAGCTTTCTTT; CDR3aa: CASAGPTEAFF
v_gene: TRBV6-6; j_gene: TRBJ2-1; d_gene: TRBD2; abundance: NA; CDR3nt: TGTGCCAGCAGTTACTCGACGGGGGGGGATGAGCAGTTCTTC; CDR3aa: CASSYSTGGDEQFF
v_gene: TRBV6-5; j_gene: TRBJ2-5; d_gene: NA; abundance: NA; CDR3nt: TGTGCCAGCAGTTACTCACAGTTTTGGGAGACCCAGTACTTC; CDR3aa: CASSYSQFWETQYF
v_gene: TRBV5-6; j_gene: TRBJ2-3; d_gene: NA; abundance: NA; CDR3nt: TGTGCCAGCAGCTTCCGGCAGGTACCATCAGATACGCAGTATTTT; CDR3aa: CASSFRQVPSDTQYF
v_gene: TRBV7-3; j_gene: TRBJ2-5; d_gene: TRBD2; abundance: NA; CDR3nt: TGTGCCAGCAGCTTAGTAGCGGGGGGGCCTTGGGAGACCCAGTACTTC; CDR3aa: CASSLVAGGPWETQYF
v_gene: TRBV6-5; j_gene: TRBJ1-1; d_gene: NA; abundance: NA; CDR3nt: TGTGCCAGCCGGCGGGTTAGGAACACTGAAGCTTTCTTT; CDR3aa: CASRRVRNTEAFF
v_gene: TRBV7-3; j_gene: TRBJ1-2; d_gene: TRBD1; abundance: NA; CDR3nt: TGTGCCAGCAGCTTACAAGGGGGCGCAAACTATGGCTACACCTTC; CDR3aa: CASSLQGGANYGYTF
v_gene: TRBV6-4; j_gene: TRBJ2-7; d_gene: TRBD1; abundance: NA; CDR3nt: TGTGCCAGCCCGACAGGGGCCCTATACGAGCAGTACTTC; CDR3aa: CASPTGALYEQYF